This T cell receptor (beta chain) was recorded in a study of metastatic and nonmetastatic thyroid tumors. Turning to the study itself: A comparison of repertoires was made across blood and tumor or nodule tissue from malignant and benign thyroid patients.

This clone was recorded once. What it recognizes is unknown. A read error may be the cause here, since a much bigger clone is one base away. In the original workflow: Clinicopathological groups of papillary thyroid cancer showed CDR3 differences that were used to build a distant-metastasis classifier. TCRdb re-analyzed the PCR reads using MiXCR. These V and J calls derive from TCRdb rather than the authors' analysis. The sample lists about 28,000 clones; around 16% were seen once. Before thyroid surgery, none of the patients had received any treatment. This CDR3 spans 13 amino acids. Germline V lookup: CDR1 SGHTA, CDR2 FQGNSA. Trimming took 1 base from V and 5 from J, leaving 6 bases between them. General study findings and limits: Reported TCR beta diversity, measured in blood and tumor, was significantly higher for malignant thyroid tumors than for benign nodules.

Sequencing was carried out using blood. This chain links TRBV7-2 with TRBJ1-5; D ambiguous. The source of this sequence is a female donor with papillary thyroid cancer or a benign thyroid nodule (not recorded which). Some clones in this sample may be carry-over from other donors' samples. The CDR3 sequence is CASSLVGDQPQHF. CDR3 sequence (DNA): TGTGCCAGCAGCTTAGTTGGGGATCAGCCCCAGCATTTT.